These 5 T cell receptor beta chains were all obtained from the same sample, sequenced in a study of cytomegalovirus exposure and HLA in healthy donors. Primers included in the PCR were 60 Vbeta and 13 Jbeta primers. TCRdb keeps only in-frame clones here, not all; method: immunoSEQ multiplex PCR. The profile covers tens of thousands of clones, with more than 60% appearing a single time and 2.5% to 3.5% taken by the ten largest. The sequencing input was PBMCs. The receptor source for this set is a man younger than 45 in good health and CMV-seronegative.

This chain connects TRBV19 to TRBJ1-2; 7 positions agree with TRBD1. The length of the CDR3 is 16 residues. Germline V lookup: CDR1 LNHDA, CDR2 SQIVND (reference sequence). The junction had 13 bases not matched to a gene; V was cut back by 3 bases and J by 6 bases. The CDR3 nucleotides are TGTGCCAGTAGTATCATTACCCCAGGGACAGCGAATGGCTACACCTTC. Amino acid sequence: CASSIITPGTANGYTF.

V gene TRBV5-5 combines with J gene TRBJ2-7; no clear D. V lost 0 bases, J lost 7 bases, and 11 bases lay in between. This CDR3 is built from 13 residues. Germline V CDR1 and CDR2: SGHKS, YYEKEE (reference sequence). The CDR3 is CASSLVPTGEQYF. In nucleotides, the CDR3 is TGTGCCAGCAGCTTGGTGCCCACCGGGGAGCAGTACTTC. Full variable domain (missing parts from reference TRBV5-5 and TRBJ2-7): DAGVTQSPTHLIKTRGQQVTLRCSPISGHKSVSWYQQVLGQGPQFIFQYYEKEERGRGNFPDRFSARQFPNYSSELNVNALLLGDSALYLCASSLVPTGEQYFGPGTRLTVT.

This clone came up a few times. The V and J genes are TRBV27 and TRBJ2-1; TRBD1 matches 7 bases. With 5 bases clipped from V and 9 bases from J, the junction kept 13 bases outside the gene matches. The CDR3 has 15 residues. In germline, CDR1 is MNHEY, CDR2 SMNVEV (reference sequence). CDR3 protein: CASSLTGSGYGEQFF. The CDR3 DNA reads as TGTGCCAGCAGTCTGACAGGGTCAGGGTACGGTGAGCAGTTCTTC.

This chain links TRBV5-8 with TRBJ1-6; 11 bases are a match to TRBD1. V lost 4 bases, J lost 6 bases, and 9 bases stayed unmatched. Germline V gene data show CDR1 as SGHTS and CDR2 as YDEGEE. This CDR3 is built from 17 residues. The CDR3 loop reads CASSVRTGGRGNSPLHF. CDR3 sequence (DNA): TGTGCCAGCAGCGTCCGGACAGGGGGCAGGGGTAATTCACCCCTCCACTTT.

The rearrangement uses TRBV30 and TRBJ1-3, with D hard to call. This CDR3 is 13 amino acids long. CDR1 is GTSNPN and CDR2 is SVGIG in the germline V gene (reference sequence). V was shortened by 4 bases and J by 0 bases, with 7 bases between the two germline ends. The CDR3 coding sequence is TGTGCCTGGAATAGTAACTCTGGAAACACCATATATTTT. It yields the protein CAWNSNSGNTIYF. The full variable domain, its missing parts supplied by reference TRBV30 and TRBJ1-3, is SQTIHQWPATLVQPVGSPLSLECTVEGTSNPNLYWYRQAAGRGLQLLFYSVGIGQISSEVPQNLSASRPQDRQFILSSKKLLLSDSGFYLCAWNSNSGNTIYFGEGSWLTVV.